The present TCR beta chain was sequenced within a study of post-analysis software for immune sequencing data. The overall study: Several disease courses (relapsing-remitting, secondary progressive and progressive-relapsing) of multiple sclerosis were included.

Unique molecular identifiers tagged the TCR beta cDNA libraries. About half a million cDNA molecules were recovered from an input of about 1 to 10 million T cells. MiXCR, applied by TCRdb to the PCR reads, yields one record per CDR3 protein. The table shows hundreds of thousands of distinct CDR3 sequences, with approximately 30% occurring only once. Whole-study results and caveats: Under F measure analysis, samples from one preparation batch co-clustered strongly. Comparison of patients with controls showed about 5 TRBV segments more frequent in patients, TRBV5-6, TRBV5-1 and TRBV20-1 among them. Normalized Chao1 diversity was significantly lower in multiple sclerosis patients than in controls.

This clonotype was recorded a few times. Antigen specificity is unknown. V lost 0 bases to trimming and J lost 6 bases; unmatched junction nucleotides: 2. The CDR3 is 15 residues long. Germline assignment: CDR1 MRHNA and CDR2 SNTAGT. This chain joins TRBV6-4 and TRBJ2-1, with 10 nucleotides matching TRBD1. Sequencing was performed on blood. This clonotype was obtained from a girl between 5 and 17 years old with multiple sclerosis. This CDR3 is CASSDSRTGGNEQFF. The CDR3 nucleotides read TGTGCCAGCAGTGACTCTCGGACAGGGGGCAATGAGCAGTTCTTC.